This TCR beta chain was observed in a study of vaccination and CD4 T cells after COVID-19 (dated by TCRdb to 2021 to 2024). Study-level background: Every convalescent patient had a positive nasal swab PCR test for SARS-CoV-2, with mild disease in 9 or 10 patients and severe disease in one. The convalescent cohort comprised six males and four females, including two Hispanic individuals, seven Caucasians, two Asians and one multiracial person. Each participant got two doses of either the Pfizer-BioNTech BNT162b2 vaccine (n=8) or the Moderna mRNA-1273 vaccine (n=2). Post-COVID blood samples from convalescent patients were collected a median of about 110 days after diagnosis, with a range of roughly 35 to 180 days. Post-vaccine blood samples were collected a median of about 66 days after the second vaccine dose, ranging from roughly 12 to 250 days. A few convalescent patients were sampled both early after vaccination (day 14) and late after vaccination (days 161 to 241). In roughly 10 COVID-19 convalescent patients and several infection-naive healthy vaccine recipients, the spike-specific CD4+ TCR repertoire before mRNA vaccination was compared with the repertoire after mRNA vaccination.

Library construction relied on PCR. For sequencing, an Illumina iSeq 100 was employed. In the authors' own workflow: Non-productive sequences were filtered out, and CDR3s that did not start with C, did not end with F or W, or were shorter than 7 amino acids were discarded. CDR3 homology was assessed with Levenshtein distances (stringdist) and unrooted phylogenetic trees (ape) in R version 3.6.1. Starting from the raw public reads, TCRdb applied fastp trimming at Q25, assembled clones with MiXCR and retained in-frame beta chains. Every entry covers one CDR3 protein and lists the most common genes and DNA from its rows. The authors' filters were not applied to this entry. This sample lists 30,000 or so distinct CDR3 sequences; approximately 48% were detected once. Over 4.5% of the sample is held by the ten biggest clonotypes. Sample time point, as interpreted from the label and publication: late sampling 161 to 241 days after vaccination in a few convalescent patients. Positive SARS-CoV-2 PCR tests in the convalescent patients dated from March to December 2020, before Alpha, Beta and Delta variants emerged in the United States. Ficoll-Paque Plus gradient centrifugation was used to isolate PBMCs from whole blood, and the isolated PBMCs were then either used fresh or cryopreserved at -140C.

Findings and caveats that apply to the study as a whole: Relatively few convalescent patients were included in the study, and early timepoints after natural infection were not analyzed. Although the median number of SARS-CoV-2-reactive clonotypes went up from approximately 20 after infection to around 40 after vaccination, the increase was not significant. In convalescent patients, a median about 90% of post-vaccine SARS-CoV-2-reactive clones were detected only after vaccination, and vaccine-specific priming was suggested by this finding. Of the vaccine-specific clones found in convalescent patients, nearly all (304 of 307) were mono-reactive for SARS-CoV-2 spike instead of being cross-reactive with common cold coronaviruses.

Reading from cysteine to phenylalanine, the CDR3 counts 14 amino acids. The CDR3 DNA has 42 bases and is translated from base 1. V is shortened by 2 bases, J by 3 bases, and the region joining them spans 9 bases. From the germline V gene (reference sequence), CDR1 is MNHEY and CDR2 is SMNVEV. As to this clonotype: Its antigen has not been determined. No base-level quality is on record; no much larger clone is a single base apart.

The receptor chain draws on TRBV27 and TRBJ2-3; the D gene is possibly TRBD1 or TRBD2, each agreeing over 5 bases. The starting material was CD4+ T cells from blood, obtained about 7 months after SARS-CoV-2 vaccination. This TCR was recovered from a human donor who had recovered from COVID-19. This receptor has the CDR3 CASSLGDGTDTQYF. The DNA is TGTGCCAGCAGTTTAGGGGACGGGACAGATACGCAGTATTTT.